This T cell receptor (beta chain) came from a study of shared clonotypes between healthy human individuals. Study details: The donor group consisted of two women and three men, aged 18 to 49. Overall study findings and caveats: Roughly 5% was the fraction of naive CD4 clonotypes found shared across four donors.

The CDR3 extends over 12 amino acids. The junction had 1 base not matched to a gene; V was cut back by 3 bases and J by 9 bases. Germline CDR1 reads SGHVS; CDR2 reads FQNEAQ. About this clone: Its antigen is not known.

The naive CD8 fraction comprised CD45RO-negative cells positively selected for CCR7 and excluded terminally differentiated effector memory CD45RA+ cells. Each cell subset's genomic DNA was divided evenly among several immunoSEQ plates. Assay: immunoSEQ multiplex PCR; the TCRdb copy retains only in-frame clones and omits some. The profile shows more than 2 million clones, 80% to 95% of them singletons. The sequencing sample was made of naive CD8+ T cells from PBMCs. V usage is TRBV7-8 and J usage is TRBJ2-1; 8 bases line up with TRBD2. The source is a man between 18 and 29 years old in good health. Some clones in this sample may be carry-over from other donors' samples. CDR3 in amino acids: CASSFTSGEQFF. CDR3 bases: TGTGCCAGCAGCTTTACTAGCGGTGAGCAGTTCTTC.